This T cell receptor beta chain originates from a study of T-cell reconstitution after alpha-beta-depleted transplantation in children. This clonotype was seen repeatedly, ten times or more. Preparation of the TCRbeta library used unique molecular identifiers. TCRdb reprocessed the PCR reads via MiXCR and lists one record per CDR3 protein. The sample lists 900,000 or so distinct CDR3 sequences, 16% occurring once. The clonotype originates from a male patient between 10 and 17 years old who had a stem cell transplant for acute lymphoblastic leukemia, so the T cells may come from the graft donor. Sequencing used PBMCs, mostly from graft donor cells, obtained 360 days after TCRalphabeta/CD19-depleted stem cell transplant.

The CDR3 nucleotides are TGCGCCAGCAGCTTGGAGCCAGCGGGAGCCCCCAACATTCAGTACTTC. Translating it yields CASSLEPAGAPNIQYF. The chain combines TRBV5-1 with TRBJ2-4, with 8 nucleotides matching TRBD2. Germline values: CDR1 SGHRS, CDR2 YFSETQ. CDR3 size: 16 residues. Trimming removed 0 bases from V and 7 bases from J; junction bases left unmatched: 9.